Following are 21 T cell receptor beta chains from one sample sequenced in a study of monozygotic twins with inflammatory bowel disease. From the 5' RACE reads, TCRdb lists one entry per CDR3 protein and no DNA. The listing contains 150,000 to 200,000 distinct CDR3 sequences. Sequencing input: blood. The receptor source for this set is a human donor with ulcerative colitis or Crohn's disease, or a healthy co-twin of an affected twin (not recorded which).

The V gene is TRBV9, the J gene TRBJ1-3. This CDR3 contains 16 residues. The germline V gene has CDR1 SGDLS and CDR2 YYNGEE. CDR3: CASSVEVRASGNTIYF. The full variable domain, rest sourced from reference TRBV9 and TRBJ1-3, is DSGVTQTPKHLITATGQRVTLRCSPRSGDLSVYWYQQSLDQGLQFLIQYYNGEERAKGNILERFSAQQFPDLHSELNLSSLELGDSALYFCASSVEVRASGNTIYFGEGSWLTVV.

This chain connects TRBV5-4 to TRBJ2-5; the TRBD1 assignment by TCRdb is unverifiable without DNA. The length of the CDR3 is 15 residues. The germline CDR1 and CDR2 sequences are SGHNT and YYREEE (reference sequence). The CDR3 loop is CATTPGQGSQETQYF. The variable domain in full, with the rest retrieved from reference TRBV5-4 and TRBJ2-5, is ETGVTQSPTHLIKTRGQQVTLRCSSQSGHNTVSWYQQALGQGPQFIFQYYREEENGRGNFPPRFSGLQFPNYSSELNVNALELDDSALYLCATTPGQGSQETQYFGPGTRLLVL.

V usage is TRBV27 and J usage is TRBJ1-2; TCRdb outputs TRBD1, but without DNA this stays unchecked. The CDR3 has 14 amino acids. Looked up from germline, CDR1 is MNHEY and CDR2 is SMNVEV (reference sequence). CDR3 protein: CASQGQGARRGYTF.

The rearrangement joins TRBV28 to TRBJ2-2; lacking DNA, the TRBD2 call made by TCRdb goes unchecked. Germline V lookup: CDR1 MDHEN, CDR2 SYDVKM. The CDR3 has 16 amino acids. The CDR3 sequence is CASSPRTSGLTGELFF.

CDR3 sequence: CASSCFTGTGDTEAFF. The chain uses TRBV6-7 and TRBJ1-1; checking the TCRdb D call of TRBD1 is not possible without DNA. TRBV6-7 carries the ORF label, with uncertain function. The CDR3 runs 16 residues.

V is TRBV5-1 and J is TRBJ2-2; TCRdb gives TRBD1 as the D gene, but with no DNA this cannot be confirmed. Germline V gene lookup returns CDR1 SGHRS and CDR2 YFSETQ. The CDR3 consists of 16 residues. CDR3 sequence reads: CASSLPTGSGTGELFF.

This chain uses TRBV19 with TRBJ2-7. This CDR3 has 13 residues. The germline CDR1 and CDR2 sequences are LNHDA and SQIVND (reference sequence). CDR3 amino acids: CASSIGPAREQYF.

The rearrangement uses TRBV12-3 or TRBV12-4 and TRBJ2-7; TCRdb reports TRBD1, a call that lacks DNA to check it against. The length of the CDR3 is 15 residues. The CDR3: CASSPTGTVSHEQYF.

V is TRBV11-2 and J is TRBJ2-2. CDR3 size: 17 residues. Per germline, CDR1 SGHAT and CDR2 FQNNGV. The CDR3 sequence: CASSQRLTETTTGELFF.

This chain connects TRBV27 to TRBJ2-1. This CDR3 contains 16 residues. CDR1 is MNHEY and CDR2 is SMNVEV in the germline V gene (reference sequence). The CDR3 region is CASSLGLGSSYNEQFF.

V gene TRBV12-3 or TRBV12-4 combines with J gene TRBJ2-1; TCRdb's D gene call, TRBD2, goes unchecked for lack of DNA. The CDR3 consists of 13 residues. The CDR3 reads CASSLGLAAEQFF.

The chain combines TRBV5-1 with TRBJ2-1. The CDR3 totals 15 residues. CDR1 and CDR2 from the germline V gene are SGHRS and YFSETQ. CDR3 in amino acids: CASSLISGRYNEQFF.

The chain employs TRBV12-3 or TRBV12-4 and TRBJ2-5; TCRdb's D call, TRBD2, is unchecked because there is no DNA. The CDR3 length is 14 residues. This CDR3 is CASSLWRAGETQYF.

V gene TRBV2 combines with J gene TRBJ1-1; TCRdb lists TRBD1, though no DNA is available to test this call. CDR3 length: 13 amino acids. The germline V gene has CDR1 SNHLY and CDR2 FYNNEI. The CDR3 loop is CASTRQAGTEAFF.

V and J are TRBV5-4 and TRBJ2-2. This CDR3 has 14 amino acids. The germline V gene has CDR1 SGHNT and CDR2 YYREEE (reference sequence). CDR3 sequence: CASSSVEVSGELFF.

This chain joins TRBV7-8 and TRBJ2-3; TCRdb's D call of TRBD1 is untestable without DNA. This CDR3 contains 15 residues. CDR1 is SGHVS and CDR2 is FQNEAQ in the germline V gene. CDR3 region: CASSLGGQRADTQYF. The whole variable domain, remainder taken from reference TRBV7-8 and TRBJ2-3, is GAGVSQSPRYKVAKRGQDVALRCDPISGHVSLFWYQQALGQGPEFLTYFQNEAQLDKSGLPSDRFFAERPEGSVSTLKIQRTQQEDSAVYLCASSLGGQRADTQYFGPGTRLTVL.

This chain joins TRBV12-3 or TRBV12-4 and TRBJ1-4; TCRdb designates TRBD1, a call that cannot be tested without DNA. The CDR3 covers 15 residues. The CDR3 here is CASSLDPLSGGKLFF.

The V gene is TRBV9, the J gene TRBJ1-5; TCRdb returns TRBD1, unconfirmable since there is no DNA. Germline values: CDR1 SGDLS, CDR2 YYNGEE. This CDR3 spans 14 amino acids. CDR3 region: CASSGTGSNQPQHF.

The rearrangement links TRBV29-1 to TRBJ1-5; TCRdb gives TRBD1 as the D gene, but with no DNA this cannot be confirmed. The CDR3 has 14 amino acids. Germline CDR1 SQVTM, CDR2 ANQGSEA. CDR3 in amino acids: CSVGGGLGNQPQHF.

The J gene is TRBJ1-1, the V gene TRBV19. Germline V gene lookup returns CDR1 LNHDA and CDR2 SQIVND (reference sequence). The CDR3 length is 12 residues. The CDR3 sequence: CASGGVNTEAFF.

V gene TRBV20-1 combines with J gene TRBJ2-5; the TCRdb D gene call, TRBD2, has no DNA to confirm it. The germline CDR1 and CDR2 sequences are DFQATT and SNEGSKA (reference sequence). This CDR3 region has 14 residues. The CDR3 sequence: CSARRTGAVETQYF.